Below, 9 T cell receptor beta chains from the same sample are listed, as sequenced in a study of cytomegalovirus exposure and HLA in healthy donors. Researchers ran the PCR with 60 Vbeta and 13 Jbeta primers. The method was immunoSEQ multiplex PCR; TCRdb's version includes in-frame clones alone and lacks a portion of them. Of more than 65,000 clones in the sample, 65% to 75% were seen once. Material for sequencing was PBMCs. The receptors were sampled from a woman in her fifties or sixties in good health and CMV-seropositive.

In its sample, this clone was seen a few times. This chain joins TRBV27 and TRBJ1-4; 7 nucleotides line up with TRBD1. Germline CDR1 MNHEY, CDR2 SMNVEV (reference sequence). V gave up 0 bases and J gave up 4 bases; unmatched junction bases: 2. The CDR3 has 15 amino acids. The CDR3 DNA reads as TGTGCCAGCAGTTTATCGACAGGGCTTAATGAAAAACTGTTTTTT. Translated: CASSLSTGLNEKLFF.

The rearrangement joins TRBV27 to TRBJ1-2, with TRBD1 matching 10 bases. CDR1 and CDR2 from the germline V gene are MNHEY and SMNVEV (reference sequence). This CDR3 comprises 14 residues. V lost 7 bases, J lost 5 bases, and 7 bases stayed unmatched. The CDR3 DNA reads TGTGCCAGCAAACGGGACAGGGGAATTTATGGCTACACCTTC. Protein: CASKRDRGIYGYTF.

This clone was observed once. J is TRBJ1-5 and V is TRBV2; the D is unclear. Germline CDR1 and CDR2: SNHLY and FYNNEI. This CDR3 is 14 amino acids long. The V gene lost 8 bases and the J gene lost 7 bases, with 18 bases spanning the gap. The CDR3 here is CASRRQTTGQPQHF. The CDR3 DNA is TGTGCCAGCCGGCGGCAGACGACCGGACAGCCCCAGCATTTT.

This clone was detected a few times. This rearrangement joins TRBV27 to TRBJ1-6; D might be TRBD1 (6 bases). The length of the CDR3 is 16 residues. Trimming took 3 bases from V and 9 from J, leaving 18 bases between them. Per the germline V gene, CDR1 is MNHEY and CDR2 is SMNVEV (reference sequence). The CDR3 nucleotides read TGTGCCAGCAGTTTCCTCCACAGGGACGGAACTTCACCCCTCCACTTT. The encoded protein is CASSFLHRDGTSPLHF.

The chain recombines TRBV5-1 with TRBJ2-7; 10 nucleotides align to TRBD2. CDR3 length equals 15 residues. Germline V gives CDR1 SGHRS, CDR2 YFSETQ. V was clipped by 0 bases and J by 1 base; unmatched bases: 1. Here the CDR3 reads CASSLGTSGSYEQYF. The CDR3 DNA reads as TGCGCCAGCAGCTTGGGGACTAGCGGTTCCTACGAGCAGTACTTC.

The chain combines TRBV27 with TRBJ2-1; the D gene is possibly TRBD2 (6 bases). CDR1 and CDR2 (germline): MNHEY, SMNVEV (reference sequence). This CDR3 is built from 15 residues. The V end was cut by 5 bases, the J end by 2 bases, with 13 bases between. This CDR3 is CASSPWEAAYNEQFF. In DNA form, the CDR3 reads TGTGCCAGCAGTCCTTGGGAGGCGGCCTACAATGAGCAGTTCTTC.

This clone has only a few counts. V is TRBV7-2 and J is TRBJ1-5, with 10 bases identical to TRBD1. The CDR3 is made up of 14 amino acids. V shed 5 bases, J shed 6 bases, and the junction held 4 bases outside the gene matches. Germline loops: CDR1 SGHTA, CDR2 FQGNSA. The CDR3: CASSAGTGVQPQHF. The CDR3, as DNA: TGTGCCAGCAGCGCCGGGACAGGGGTTCAGCCCCAGCATTTT.

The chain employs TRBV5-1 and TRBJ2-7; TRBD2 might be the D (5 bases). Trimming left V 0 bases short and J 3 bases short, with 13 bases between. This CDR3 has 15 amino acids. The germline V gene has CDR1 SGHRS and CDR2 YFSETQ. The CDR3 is CASSLVMEAGYEQYF. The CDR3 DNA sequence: TGCGCCAGCAGCTTGGTCATGGAGGCGGGCTACGAGCAGTACTTC.

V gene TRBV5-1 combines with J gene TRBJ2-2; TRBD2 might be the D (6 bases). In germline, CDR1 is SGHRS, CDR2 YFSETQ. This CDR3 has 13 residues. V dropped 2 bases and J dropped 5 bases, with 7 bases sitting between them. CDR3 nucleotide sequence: TGCGCCAGCAGCTTCGGGGGTACCGGGGAGCTGTTTTTT. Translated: CASSFGGTGELFF.